Presented here are 30 T cell receptor beta chains from one specimen sequenced in a study of blood T cell repertoires in COVID-19. Profiling relied on immunoSEQ multiplex PCR, and the TCRdb table lists in-frame clones only, not all of them. This table has roughly 400,000 clones, about 90% appearing once. The sequencing sample was made of PBMCs or T cells enriched from blood (not recorded which). The receptor set was obtained from a man between 18 and 35 years old who had recovered from COVID-19.

The chain has TRBV5-1 and TRBJ2-7; 7 positions agree with TRBD2. Germline-derived CDR1 and CDR2 are SGHRS and YFSETQ. This CDR3 has 14 amino acids. With 0 bases clipped from V and 3 bases from J, the junction kept 3 bases outside the gene matches. DNA of the CDR3: TGCGCCAGCAGCTTGGGTGGCGGGGGCTACGAGCAGTACTTC. Translation: CASSLGGGGYEQYF.

The gene calls are TRBV6-5 and TRBJ2-1; tentatively, D is TRBD2 (5 bases). This CDR3 comprises 13 residues. Germline V gives CDR1 MNHEY, CDR2 SVGAGI. Trimming removed 8 bases from V and 1 base from J, with 9 bases in between. The chain's CDR3 is CASRGDSYNEQFF. CDR3 DNA sequence: TGTGCCAGCCGGGGTGATTCCTACAATGAGCAGTTCTTC.

The rearrangement joins TRBV7-9 to TRBJ2-2; 8 positions agree with TRBD2. The length of the CDR3 is 15 residues. Germline trimming cut 5 bases from V and 7 bases from J; bases unmatched to any gene: 9. Germline V gene lookup returns CDR1 SEHNR and CDR2 FQNEAQ (reference sequence). Written as DNA, the CDR3 is TGTGCCAGCAGCCCTTCAGCGGGAGAGGGCGGGGAGCTGTTTTTT. This codes for CASSPSAGEGGELFF.

The CDR3 region is CASNRGLGTEAFF. As DNA, the CDR3 is TGTGCCAGTAACAGGGGGCTCGGGACTGAAGCTTTCTTT. The genes are TRBV6-6 and TRBJ1-1; 9 nucleotides match TRBD1. V was pared by 9 bases and J by 5 bases, with 7 bases of the junction left unmatched. The CDR3 is 13 amino acids. The germline V gene has CDR1 MNHNY and CDR2 SVGAGI (reference sequence).

This sequence joins TRBV5-3 and TRBJ2-2; 8 nucleotides agree with TRBD1. TRBV5-3 is flagged as an ORF with uncertain function. After removal of 1 base from V and 1 base from J, the junction contained 3 bases not matched to a gene. The length of the CDR3 is 16 residues. CDR3 coding DNA: TGTGCCAGAAGCTTGTACGGGACAGGGAACACCGGGGAGCTGTTTTTT. Encoded protein: CARSLYGTGNTGELFF.

The chain uses TRBV7-6 and TRBJ1-1, with TRBD1 identical over 10 bases. Per germline, CDR1 SGHVS and CDR2 FNYEAQ. The CDR3 has 15 residues. V trimming: 6 bases; J trimming: 5 bases; junction bases outside the gene matches: 9. The CDR3 DNA reads as TGTGCCAGCAGTCCGCCGGGGACAGGGGTAACTGAAGCTTTCTTT. Residues: CASSPPGTGVTEAFF.

V is TRBV9 and J is TRBJ1-1, with a possible D match to TRBD1 (5 bases). The CDR3 length is 16 residues. Trimming cost V 0 bases and J 1 base, with 13 bases left between them. Germline CDR1 and CDR2: SGDLS and YYNGEE. In DNA, the CDR3 is TGTGCCAGCAGCGTAGGCCAGGGAAGGTGGAACACTGAAGCTTTCTTT. Translation gives CASSVGQGRWNTEAFF.

This sequence joins TRBV27 and TRBJ1-1; TRBD1 is a possible D gene (6 bases). The CDR3 covers 16 residues. Germline CDR1 and CDR2: MNHEY and SMNVEV (reference sequence). Between the trimmed V and J ends, which lost 5 bases and 1 base, there was a span of 17 bases. The CDR3 loop reads CASSRPPGTQNTEAFF. The CDR3 nucleotides read TGTGCCAGCAGTCGCCCCCCCGGGACACAGAACACTGAAGCTTTCTTT.

The chain recombines TRBV18 with TRBJ2-3, with a tentative D call TRBD1 (6 bases). The CDR3 totals 15 residues. Germline lookup yields CDR1 KGHSH and CDR2 LQKENI. V lost 4 bases to trimming and J lost 0 bases, with 11 bases between them. CDR3 in amino acids: CASSQSQGSTDTQYF. CDR3 sequence (DNA): TGTGCCAGCTCACAGAGCCAGGGGAGCACAGATACGCAGTATTTT.

This rearrangement joins TRBV2 to TRBJ2-7; D is perhaps TRBD2 (7 bases). V lost 8 bases and J lost 2, with 10 bases in between. CDR1 SNHLY and CDR2 FYNNEI come from the germline V gene. This CDR3 contains 12 residues. CDR3 amino acids: CASSGGPYEQYF. CDR3 sequence (DNA): TGTGCCAGCTCGGGGGGCCCCTACGAGCAGTACTTC. The entire variable domain, with the rest obtained from reference TRBV2 and TRBJ2-7, is as follows: EPEVTQTPSHQVTQMGQEVILRCVPISNHLYFYWYRQILGQKVEFLVSFYNNEISEKSEIFDDQFSVERPDGSNFTLKIRSTKLEDSAMYFCASSGGPYEQYFGPGTRLTVT.

J is TRBJ2-7 and V is TRBV9, with D perhaps TRBD2 (6 bases). The CDR3 is 14 amino acids. Between the trimmed V and J ends, which lost 0 bases and 2 bases, there was a span of 9 bases. Germline loops: CDR1 SGDLS, CDR2 YYNGEE. In DNA form, the CDR3 reads TGTGCCAGCAGCGTAGAAGGCGGGACCTACGAGCAGTACTTC. As protein: CASSVEGGTYEQYF.

This clone has just one count. The chain combines TRBV5-1 with TRBJ1-2; TRBD1 agrees at 10 bases. CDR1 and CDR2 (germline): SGHRS, YFSETQ. The CDR3 spans 15 residues. J lost 2 bases, V lost 3 bases, and 4 bases had no gene match. The CDR3: CASSSLTGGNYGYTF. DNA for the CDR3: TGCGCCAGCAGCTCCCTGACAGGGGGCAACTATGGCTACACCTTC.

DNA for the CDR3: TGTGCCAGCAGTTTTAGCGGCGCGAATGAGCAGTTCTTC. Encoded protein: CASSFSGANEQFF. The rearrangement links TRBV28 to TRBJ2-1; possibly TRBD2 for D (6 bases). The CDR3 length is 13 residues. Deletions cut 3 bases from V and 7 bases from J, with 10 bases between. The germline V gene has CDR1 MDHEN and CDR2 SYDVKM.

V is TRBV7-3 and J is TRBJ2-1; tentative D call: TRBD1 (5 bases). Per the germline V gene, CDR1 is SGHTA and CDR2 is FQGTGA. This CDR3 has 14 amino acids. Trimming left V 6 bases short and J 9 bases short, with 18 bases between. This CDR3 reads CASRPASRASEQFF. Written as DNA, the CDR3 is TGTGCCAGCAGGCCGGCCTCCAGGGCAAGTGAGCAGTTCTTC.

This clone showed up just once. J is TRBJ1-3 and V is TRBV6-1; 7 nucleotides align to TRBD1. V lost 2 bases, J lost 1 base, and 17 bases stayed unmatched. The V gene's germline CDR1 is MNHNS and CDR2 SASEGT. The CDR3 sequence is 20 residues long. DNA for the CDR3: TGTGCCAGCAGTGAATACAGCGGACAGGTCACTTTGCTATCTGGAAACACCATATATTTT. It yields the protein CASSEYSGQVTLLSGNTIYF.

V and J are TRBV6-5 and TRBJ1-2; D uncertain. Trimming removed 5 bases at V and 5 bases at J, with 12 bases between. CDR3 length: 13 residues. Germline V gene data show CDR1 as MNHEY and CDR2 as SVGAGI. CDR3 bases: TGTGCCAGCAGTCAACCGGGAATGTATGGCTACACCTTC. Encoded protein: CASSQPGMYGYTF.

The chain uses TRBV5-1 and TRBJ2-3, with 11 nucleotides matching TRBD2. The V gene end was trimmed by 1 base and the J gene end by 0 bases; junction bases not matched to a gene: 10. Germline V CDR1 and CDR2: SGHRS, YFSETQ. The CDR3 totals 19 residues. The CDR3 bases are TGCGCCAGCAGCTTGTTGGGGCTAGCGGGGGGCTCGAGCACAGATACGCAGTATTTT. It is translated as CASSLLGLAGGSSTDTQYF.

CDR3 sequence: CASSPPGAKVYGYTF. The DNA for the CDR3 is TGTGCCAGCAGCCCCCCGGGAGCCAAGGTCTATGGCTACACCTTC. The genes are TRBV7-7 and TRBJ1-2; D ambiguous. CDR3 length: 15 residues. CDR1 and CDR2 (germline): SSHAT, FNYEAQ (reference sequence). Trimming removed 5 bases at V and 4 bases at J, with 17 bases between. The complete variable domain, with remaining parts taken from reference TRBV7-7 and TRBJ1-2, reads GAGVSQSPRYKVTKRGQDVTLRCDPISSHATLYWYQQALGQGPEFLTYFNYEAQPDKSGLPSDRFSAERPEGSISTLTIQRTEQRDSAMYRCASSPPGAKVYGYTFGSGTRLTVV.

This clone was detected only a few times. This sequence joins TRBV5-6 and TRBJ1-4; TRBD1 matches 7 bases. The trim removed 4 bases at V and 4 bases at J, leaving 7 bases unmatched. The V gene's germline CDR1 is SGHDT and CDR2 YYEEEE. CDR3 length equals 15 residues. The CDR3 region is CASSGGTAYNEKLFF. CDR3 nucleotide sequence: TGTGCCAGCAGCGGGGGGACAGCCTATAATGAAAAACTGTTTTTT. The complete variable domain, with remaining parts taken from reference TRBV5-6 and TRBJ1-4, reads DAGVTQSPTHLIKTRGQQVTLRCSPKSGHDTVSWYQQALGQGPQFIFQYYEEEERQRGNFPDRFSGHQFPNYSSELNVNALLLGDSALYLCASSGGTAYNEKLFFGSGTQLSVL.

The V and J genes are TRBV5-6 and TRBJ1-2; tentative D call: TRBD1 (5 bases). In germline, CDR1 is SGHDT, CDR2 YYEEEE. The CDR3 is made up of 15 amino acids. Between the trimmed V and J ends, which lost 2 bases and 8 bases, there was a span of 19 bases. The CDR3 loop reads CASSFQGRRTFGYTF. In DNA, the CDR3 is TGTGCCAGCAGCTTCCAGGGCAGGCGCACTTTCGGCTACACCTTC.

The chain combines TRBV12-3 or TRBV12-4 with TRBJ1-2; TRBD1 might be the D (5 bases). The CDR3 spans 13 residues. V lost 4 bases and J 7 bases, leaving 13 bases between the germline ends. CDR3 region: CASSYDRYSGYTF. The CDR3 DNA follows: TGTGCCAGCAGTTATGACAGATACAGTGGCTACACCTTC.

This clone was detected only a few times. The chain recombines TRBV7-2 with TRBJ2-1, with a tentative D call TRBD2 (5 bases). V was cut by 3 bases and J by 6 bases, with 12 bases left in between. Germline V gene lookup returns CDR1 SGHTA and CDR2 FQGNSA. This CDR3 spans 14 amino acids. The CDR3 DNA sequence: TGTGCCAGCAGCTTTCGCGGGCGAGTCAATGAGCAGTTCTTC. It encodes CASSFRGRVNEQFF.

This clone occurred once. The CDR3 is CATSERLTGGYQETQYF. The CDR3 bases are TGTGCCACCAGTGAGAGGCTGACAGGGGGGTACCAAGAGACCCAGTACTTC. The V and J genes are TRBV24-1 and TRBJ2-5, with TRBD1 matching 9 bases. The CDR3 is 17 amino acids. Per the germline V gene, CDR1 is KGHDR and CDR2 is SFDVKD. V lost 4 bases and J lost 0; bases outside the gene matches: 8.

This clone was counted between two and nine times. The rearrangement joins TRBV7-3 to TRBJ2-7, with TRBD1 as a possible D gene (6 bases). Germline V gene sequence: CDR1 SGHTA, CDR2 FQGTGA. The CDR3 consists of 13 residues. The V gene lost 5 bases and the J gene lost 7 bases, with 15 bases spanning the gap. Written as DNA, the CDR3 is TGTGCCAGCAGCCCATACCACGACAGGGAGCAGTACTTC. Translated, it gives CASSPYHDREQYF.

The chain carries TRBV7-9 and TRBJ2-2; tentative D call: TRBD2 (5 bases). Trimming cost V 1 base and J 4 bases, with 10 bases left between them. CDR1 is SEHNR and CDR2 is FQNEAQ in the germline V gene (reference sequence). This CDR3 spans 15 amino acids. CDR3 loop: CASSLELGSTGELFF. DNA of the CDR3: TGTGCCAGCAGCTTAGAGTTGGGGAGCACCGGGGAGCTGTTTTTT.

The rearrangement joins TRBV3-1 (or the pseudogene TRBV3-2) to TRBJ1-4; weak D call: TRBD1 (5 bases). Germline CDR1 is LGHDT and CDR2 is YNNKEL (reference sequence). Trimming pared 5 bases from V and 4 bases from J, leaving 11 bases between. This CDR3 has 14 amino acids. The DNA of the CDR3 is TGTGCCAGCAGCTTGGGGGGGAGTAATGAAAAACTGTTTTTT. It specifies CASSLGGSNEKLFF.

The chain links TRBV9 to TRBJ2-7, with TRBD2 matching over 8 bases. The CDR3 consists of 16 residues. V dropped 0 bases and J dropped 0; count of bases not matched to a gene: 5. CDR1 SGDLS and CDR2 YYNGEE come from the germline V gene. DNA of the CDR3: TGTGCCAGCAGCGTAGGACCCGGGGGGGCCTCCTACGAGCAGTACTTC. It specifies CASSVGPGGASYEQYF.

The V gene is TRBV5-1, the J gene TRBJ1-4, with 8 nucleotides matching TRBD1. This CDR3 contains 14 residues. CDR1 and CDR2 from the germline V gene are SGHRS and YFSETQ. The V gene end was trimmed by 4 bases and the J gene end by 6 bases; junction bases not matched to a gene: 5. CDR3 sequence (DNA): TGCGCCAGCAGCGGGGGACAGGCCGATGAAAAACTGTTTTTT. Translating it yields CASSGGQADEKLFF.

The chain is built from TRBV7-2 and TRBJ2-1; TRBD2 might be the D (5 bases). The CDR3 has 17 amino acids. V lost 5 bases and J lost 0, with 17 bases in between. CDR1 is SGHTA and CDR2 is FQGNSA in the germline V gene. CDR3 residues: CASSPEGQRPSYNEQFF. The CDR3 DNA sequence: TGTGCCAGCAGCCCAGAGGGTCAGCGGCCCTCCTACAATGAGCAGTTCTTC.

The rearrangement uses TRBV6-5 and TRBJ1-6; D not resolved. The CDR3 runs to 16 residues. Trimming stripped 1 base from V and 2 bases from J, with 9 bases between. The germline CDR1 and CDR2 sequences are MNHEY and SVGAGI. The CDR3 region has the DNA TGTGCCAGCAGTTACTTCCTCGGGGCCTATAATTCACCCCTCCACTTT. Translated, it gives CASSYFLGAYNSPLHF.